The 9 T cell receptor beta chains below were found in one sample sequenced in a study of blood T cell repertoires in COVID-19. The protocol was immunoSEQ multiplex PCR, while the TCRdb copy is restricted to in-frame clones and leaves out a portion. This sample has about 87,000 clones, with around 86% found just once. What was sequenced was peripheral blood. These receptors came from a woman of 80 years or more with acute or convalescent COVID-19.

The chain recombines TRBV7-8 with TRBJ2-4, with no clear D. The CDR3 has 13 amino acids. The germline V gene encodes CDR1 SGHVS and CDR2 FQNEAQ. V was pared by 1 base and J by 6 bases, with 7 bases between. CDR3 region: CASSLGGRNIQYF. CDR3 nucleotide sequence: TGTGCCAGCAGCTTAGGAGGTAGAAACATTCAGTACTTC.

The CDR3 DNA reads TGTGCCTGGAGACCCAGGGGCAGGGGTCGAACTGAAGCTTTCTTT. Encoded protein: CAWRPRGRGRTEAFF. The chain combines TRBV30 with TRBJ1-1, with D perhaps matching TRBD1 (6 bases). The CDR3 extends over 15 amino acids. V was shortened by 3 bases and J by 5 bases, with 19 bases between the two germline ends. CDR1 is GTSNPN, CDR2 SVGIG, per germline (reference sequence). Full variable domain (missing parts from reference TRBV30 and TRBJ1-1): SQTIHQWPATLVQPVGSPLSLECTVEGTSNPNLYWYRQAAGRGLQLLFYSVGIGQISSEVPQNLSASRPQDRQFILSSKKLLLSDSGFYLCAWRPRGRGRTEAFFGQGTRLTVV.

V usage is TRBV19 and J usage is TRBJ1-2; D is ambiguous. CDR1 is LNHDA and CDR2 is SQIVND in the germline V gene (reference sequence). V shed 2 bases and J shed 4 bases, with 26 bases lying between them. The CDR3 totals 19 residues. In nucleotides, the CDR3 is TGTGCCAGTAGTATAAGCGGTGGTGACTCACGGAGGGCGGTCTATGGCTACACCTTC. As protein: CASSISGGDSRRAVYGYTF. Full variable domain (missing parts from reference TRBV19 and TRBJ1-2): DGGITQSPKYLFRKEGQNVTLSCEQNLNHDAMYWYRQDPGQGLRLIYYSQIVNDFQKGDIAEGYSVSREKKESFPLTVTSAQKNPTAFYLCASSISGGDSRRAVYGYTFGSGTRLTVV.

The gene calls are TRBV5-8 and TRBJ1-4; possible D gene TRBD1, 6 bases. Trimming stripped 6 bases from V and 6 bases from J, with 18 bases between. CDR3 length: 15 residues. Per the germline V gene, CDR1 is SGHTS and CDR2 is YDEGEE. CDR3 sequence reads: CASIGRGAVDEKLFF. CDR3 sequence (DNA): TGTGCCAGCATCGGGAGGGGGGCTGTCGATGAAAAACTGTTTTTT.

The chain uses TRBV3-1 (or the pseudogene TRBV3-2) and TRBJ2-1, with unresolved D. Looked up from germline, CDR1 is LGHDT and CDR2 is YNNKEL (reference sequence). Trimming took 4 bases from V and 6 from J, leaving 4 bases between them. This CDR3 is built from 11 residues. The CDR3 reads CASSRSNEQFF. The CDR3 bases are TGTGCCAGCAGCCGTAGCAATGAGCAGTTCTTC.

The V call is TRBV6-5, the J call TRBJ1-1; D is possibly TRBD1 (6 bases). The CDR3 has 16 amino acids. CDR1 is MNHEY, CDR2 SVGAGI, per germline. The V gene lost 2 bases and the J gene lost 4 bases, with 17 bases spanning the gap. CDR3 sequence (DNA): TGTGCCAGCAGTTACCGCATAAATACAGGGATCACTGAAGCTTTCTTT. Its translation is CASSYRINTGITEAFF.

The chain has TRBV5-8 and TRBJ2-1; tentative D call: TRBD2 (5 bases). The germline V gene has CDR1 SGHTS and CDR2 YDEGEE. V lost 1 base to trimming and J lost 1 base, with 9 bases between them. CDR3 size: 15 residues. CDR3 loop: CASSLLRGSYNEQFF. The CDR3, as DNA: TGTGCCAGCAGCTTGTTACGGGGATCCTACAATGAGCAGTTCTTC.

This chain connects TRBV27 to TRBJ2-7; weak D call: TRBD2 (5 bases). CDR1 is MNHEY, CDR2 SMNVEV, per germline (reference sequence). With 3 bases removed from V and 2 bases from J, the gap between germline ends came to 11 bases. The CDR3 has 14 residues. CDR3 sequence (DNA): TGTGCCAGCAGTTTTTCTGAGGGAACCTACGAGCAGTACTTC. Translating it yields CASSFSEGTYEQYF.

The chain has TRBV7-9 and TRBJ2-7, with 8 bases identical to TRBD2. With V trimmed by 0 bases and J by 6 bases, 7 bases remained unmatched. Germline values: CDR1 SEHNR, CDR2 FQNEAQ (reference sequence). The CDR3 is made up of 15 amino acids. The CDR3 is CASSLADGRASEQYF. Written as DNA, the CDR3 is TGTGCCAGCAGCTTAGCGGACGGGAGGGCCAGCGAGCAGTACTTC.